This T cell receptor (beta chain) was observed in a study of CD8 T cells in Susac syndrome. Overall study findings and caveats: The TCR sequencing and HLA analysis in the study involved a relatively small number of individuals, as the study acknowledged.

cDNA came from around 0.54 to 1 ug RNA primed by random hexamers. Amplification of TCR beta CDR3 by immunoSEQ multiplex PCR spanned 54 Vbeta and 13 Jbeta. TCRdb reprocessed the immunoSEQ multiplex PCR reads with MiXCR, giving one entry per CDR3 protein. The sample consists of around 150,000 distinct CDR3 sequences, roughly 95% of them appearing once. In regard to this clonotype: The antigen remains unidentified.

The trim removed 5 bases at V and 9 bases at J, leaving 6 bases unmatched. From germline, CDR1 is SGHRS and CDR2 YFSETQ. This CDR3 is built from 13 residues. Sequencing targeted TCR beta in blood CD8+ and CD4+ T cells. Healthy donors acted as controls, with matching for age and sex. The V call is TRBV5-1, the J call TRBJ2-4; 9 bases agree with TRBD1. The sequenced material came from CD4+ T cells from PBMCs. The clonotype comes from a human donor in good health. This CDR3 is CASRGTGFSIQYF. Here the CDR3 DNA reads TGCGCCAGCAGGGGGACAGGGTTTAGCATTCAGTACTTC.